This T cell receptor beta chain was sequenced during a study of blood T cell repertoires in COVID-19. At the level of the study: PBMCs, B-cell-depleted T cells, or T cells were the source of the cDNA or gDNA that made up the material.

In germline, CDR1 is SGHTS, CDR2 YDEGEE. V shed 4 bases and J 6 bases; nucleotides not matched to a gene: 12. The CDR3 extends over 16 amino acids. Original processing notes: Scientists estimated how many nucleated cells there were by amplifying reference gene primers. The method was immunoSEQ multiplex PCR; TCRdb's version includes in-frame clones alone and lacks a portion of them. V and J calls and clone size are given by that table; D and trimming were obtained from the DNA. The sample has about 110,000 clones, 70% to 80% seen once. The sample was peripheral blood. The chain has TRBV5-8 and TRBJ2-4; TRBD2 agrees at 8 bases. This sequence was found in an older man with active or convalescent COVID-19. CDR3 nucleotides: TGTGCCAGCAGCCCGGCGGGGGGAAGGGCGTTAAACATTCAGTACTTC. Translation: CASSPAGGRALNIQYF.